These 11 T cell receptor beta chains were all obtained from the same sample, sequenced in a study of PD-1 blockade in classical Hodgkin lymphoma. Time point of the sample: cycle 4 day 1 (C4D1), after less than seven weeks of nivolumab. There was relapse after autologous stem cell transplantation in every patient, and there was variation in brentuximab vedotin exposure. Repertoires were generated with immunoSEQ multiplex PCR, while TCRdb's copy carries only in-frame clones and drops some. Here the sample spans about 90,000 clones, less than 95% being singletons. The specimen comprised peripheral blood mononuclear cells (PBMCs), sampled before the fourth cycle of nivolumab. All receptors come from a human donor with classical Hodgkin lymphoma.

This chain joins TRBV5-4 and TRBJ2-3; TRBD2 matches 13 bases. Germline-derived CDR1 and CDR2 are SGHNT and YYREEE (reference sequence). The ends lost 0 bases at V and 5 bases at J; junction bases unmatched: 6. The CDR3 is made up of 17 amino acids. DNA of the CDR3: TGTGCCAGCAGCTTGGGGACTAGCGGGGGAAGAGTAGATACGCAGTATTTT. Protein product: CASSLGTSGGRVDTQYF.

The chain is built from TRBV15 and TRBJ2-7, with 15 bases identical to TRBD2. Germline V gene sequence: CDR1 LNHNV, CDR2 YYDKDF (reference sequence). V lost 6 bases and J lost 7; bases outside the gene matches: 13. CDR3 size: 17 residues. The DNA of the CDR3 is TGTGCCACCAGTATCCATAGGACTAGCGGGGGGGCCAGAGAGCAGTACTTC. It yields the protein CATSIHRTSGGAREQYF.

The chain combines TRBV5-1 with TRBJ2-5; D possibly corresponds to TRBD1 (5 bases). The CDR3 runs 14 residues. The germline CDR1 and CDR2 sequences are SGHRS and YFSETQ. The germline V and J ends were trimmed by 3 bases and 5 bases, with 14 bases remaining between them. In DNA form, the CDR3 reads TGCGCCAGCAGCTCCTTGACAGCGCGGGAGACCCAGTACTTC. Its translation is CASSSLTARETQYF.

The chain couples TRBV5-1 to TRBJ1-1, with D unresolved. Germline V gives CDR1 SGHRS, CDR2 YFSETQ. The ends were cut back, 0 bases at V and 3 bases at J, with 9 bases in the middle. The CDR3 totals 14 residues. The CDR3 DNA sequence: TGCGCCAGCAGCTTGGACAGTACTTACACTGAAGCTTTCTTT. It codes for CASSLDSTYTEAFF.

This clone was observed a few times. This rearrangement joins TRBV19 to TRBJ2-5; D might be TRBD1 or TRBD2, each matching 5 bases. CDR1 LNHDA and CDR2 SQIVND come from the germline V gene (reference sequence). The CDR3 spans 12 residues. V was cut by 9 bases and J by 4 bases, with 12 bases left in between. CDR3 sequence reads: CAREGRGETQYF. CDR3 bases: TGTGCCAGAGAGGGTAGGGGAGAGACCCAGTACTTC.

The rearrangement links TRBV4-2 to TRBJ1-5; 8 nucleotides line up with TRBD1. Germline CDR1 reads LGHNA; CDR2 reads YNFKEQ. This CDR3 comprises 15 residues. V dropped 5 bases and J dropped 5; count of bases not matched to a gene: 8. CDR3 protein: CASSAQGAGDQPQHF. DNA of the CDR3: TGTGCCAGCAGCGCCCAGGGGGCGGGGGATCAGCCCCAGCATTTT.

This clone was counted once. In DNA, the CDR3 is TGTGCCAGCAGCTTAGGGGCTAGCGGCTACGAGCAGTACTTC. It translates to CASSLGASGYEQYF. V usage is TRBV7-2 and J usage is TRBJ2-7; TRBD2 matches at 7 bases. J gave up 3 bases and V 1 base, and 3 bases lay outside the gene matches. Germline V gives CDR1 SGHTA, CDR2 FQGNSA. This CDR3 contains 14 residues.

The V call is TRBV11-3, the J call TRBJ2-2; 9 bases agree with TRBD2. From germline, CDR1 is SGHNT and CDR2 YENEEA. Trimming cost V 1 base and J 5 bases; bases outside gene matches: 11. CDR3 length: 18 amino acids. The CDR3 protein is CASSLVVGLAFSTGELFF. In DNA, the CDR3 is TGTGCCAGCAGCTTAGTCGTCGGACTAGCGTTTTCTACCGGGGAGCTGTTTTTT.

Here the CDR3 reads CASRRTGTLRETEAFF. The CDR3 DNA is TGTGCCAGCAGGCGCACAGGGACCCTTAGGGAGACTGAAGCTTTCTTT. The chain has TRBV2 and TRBJ1-1, with D possibly being TRBD1 (6 bases). This CDR3 is 16 amino acids long. Trimming took off 6 bases at V and 5 bases at J, with 22 bases between the two ends. Germline CDR1 and CDR2: SNHLY and FYNNEI.

The V gene is TRBV19, the J gene TRBJ2-1; 8 positions agree with TRBD1. This CDR3 spans 15 amino acids. The trim removed 10 bases at V and 0 bases at J, leaving 8 bases unmatched. The V gene's germline CDR1 is LNHDA and CDR2 SQIVND (reference sequence). CDR3 DNA sequence: TGTGCCACTACACAGGGGGACAGCTCCTACAATGAGCAGTTCTTC. Its protein is CATTQGDSSYNEQFF. The complete variable domain, with remaining parts taken from reference TRBV19 and TRBJ2-1, reads DGGITQSPKYLFRKEGQNVTLSCEQNLNHDAMYWYRQDPGQGLRLIYYSQIVNDFQKGDIAEGYSVSREKKESFPLTVTSAQKNPTAFYLCATTQGDSSYNEQFFGPGTRLTVL.

The genes are TRBV7-9 and TRBJ2-1, with D possibly matching TRBD1 (5 bases). The CDR3 has 15 amino acids. Trimming left V 5 bases short and J 0 bases short, with 11 bases between. Germline CDR1 is SEHNR and CDR2 is FQNEAQ (reference sequence). CDR3 sequence reads: CASSPPGISYNEQFF. For the CDR3, the DNA is TGTGCCAGCAGCCCCCCAGGGATCTCCTACAATGAGCAGTTCTTC.